The clone carrying this T cell receptor (beta chain) was counted only a few times. The antigen remains undetermined. The CDR3 has 13 amino acids. Germline V lookup: CDR1 MNHEY, CDR2 SMNVEV (reference sequence). V was shortened by 3 bases and J by 5 bases, with 8 bases between the two germline ends. The data were obtained in a study of CD8+ T cells in alopecia areata. The treatment was: oral pan-JAK inhibitor, 5-10 mg twice daily. Study outcomes and limitations: Scalp sample data also include resident alphabeta T cells from normal skin.

In each case, RNA was isolated and then reverse transcribed into cDNA as the sequencing template. Profiled with immunoSEQ multiplex PCR; TCRdb holds only in-frame clones, not every one. The data show under 200,000 clones, roughly 60% seen once. The chain has TRBV27 and TRBJ1-5; unclear D gene. This specimen was CD4+ T cells sorted from blood, taken at week 24, from a patient treated with tofacitinib. This TCR was sampled from a human donor with alopecia areata. The CDR3 DNA reads as TGTGCCAGCAGTTTTTCTAAGTATCAGCCCCAGCATTTT. Residues: CASSFSKYQPQHF.